The rows below give T cell receptor beta chains drawn from one sample of a study of T cells in Graves' hyperthyroidism and ophthalmopathy. TCRdb re-derived calls from the multiplex PCR reads in MiXCR, one entry per CDR3 protein. Counted here are about 58,000 distinct CDR3 sequences, about 49% occurring once; the ten biggest clones make up approximately 13%. The sequencing input was blood. The source is a woman between 25 and 40 years old with Graves' ophthalmopathy. The CDR3 runs from the conserved cysteine through the conserved F or W. Each record gives: V gene, J gene, clone size, D gene, CDR3 protein, CDR3 DNA. The D gene is left open where the match is weak. Size tells how often a clone was seen (once, few, many) or the class of an expanded clone, and some rows leave it out.

TRBV7-6	TRBJ2-2	many	-	CASSYLPLGSVVGELFF	TGTGCCAGCAGCTACCTACCCCTCGGGAGTGTCGTCGGGGAGCTGTTTTTT
TRBV20-1	TRBJ2-1	many	TRBD2	CSTNSGVSYNEQFF	TGCTCTACTAATAGCGGGGTCTCCTACAATGAGCAGTTCTTC
TRBV7-6	TRBJ2-1	-	-	CASSLKGVDTQFF	TGTGCCAGCAGCTTGAAGGGAGTGGATACGCAGTTCTTC
TRBV2	TRBJ2-7	many	TRBD2	CASSARTSATYEQYF	TGTGCCAGCAGCGCCAGGACTAGCGCGACCTACGAGCAGTACTTC
TRBV27	TRBJ2-3	-	TRBD1	CASKVTGVSSDTQYF	TGTGCCAGCAAAGTGACAGGGGTTTCGTCAGATACGCAGTATTTT
TRBV14	TRBJ1-1	many	-	CASSQVGGGTEAFF	TGTGCCAGCAGCCAAGTAGGGGGGGGCACTGAAGCTTTCTTT
TRBV19	TRBJ1-1	-	-	CASSDGGGVNTEAFF	TGTGCCAGTAGTGACGGGGGGGGAGTGAACACTGAAGCTTTCTTT
TRBV11-2	TRBJ2-5	many	-	CASSPPQGTETQYF	TGTGCCAGCAGCCCACCCCAGGGGACGGAGACCCAGTACTTC
TRBV29-1	TRBJ2-2	-	TRBD2	CSVGGRAGTGELFF	TGCAGCGTGGGAGGGAGGGCTGGCACCGGGGAGCTGTTTTTT
TRBV11-1	TRBJ2-5	-	TRBD2	CASSFAPAGQETQYF	TGTGCCAGCAGCTTTGCTCCAGCGGGGCAAGAGACCCAGTACTTC
TRBV6-1	TRBJ1-2	many	-	CASSRGIDGYTF	TGTGCCAGCAGCCGAGGGATAGATGGCTACACCTTC
TRBV20-1	TRBJ2-1	-	-	CSAAADSCNEQSF	TGCAGTGCAGCAGCGGACTCCTGCAATGAGCAGTCCTTC
TRBV6-6	TRBJ1-5	-	-	CASSEQNYEHF	TGTGCCAGCAGTGAGCAGAACTACGAGCATTTT
TRBV7-2	TRBJ2-5	many	-	CASSLGGRETQYF	TGTGCCAGCAGCTTAGGGGGGAGAGAGACCCAGTACTTC
TRBV7-9	TRBJ2-5	-	TRBD2	CASSKAGGETQHF	TGTGCCAGCAGCAAAGCGGGAGGGGAGACCCAGCACTTC
TRBV28	TRBJ2-3	few	TRBD2	CASTTSGRATDTQYF	TGTGCCAGTACGACTAGCGGGAGGGCCACAGATACGCAGTATTTT
TRBV7-9	TRBJ2-5	-	-	CASSLSGEETQHF	TGTGCCAGCAGCTTGTCGGGGGAAGAGACCCAGCACTTC
TRBV7-3	TRBJ2-6	many	-	CASSLQGNYPSGANVLTF	TGTGCCAGCAGCCTACAGGGCAATTACCCCTCTGGGGCCAACGTCCTGACTTTC
TRBV29-1	TRBJ2-3	-	-	CSVEDQGTSTDTQYF	TGCAGCGTTGAAGATCAGGGAACAAGCACAGATACGCAGTATTTT
TRBV7-2	TRBJ1-5	many	-	CASSLAAGSNQPQHF	TGTGCCAGCAGCTTAGCAGCGGGGAGCAATCAGCCCCAGCATTTT
TRBV28	TRBJ1-5	many	-	CASGKWQGVNQPQHF	TGTGCCAGCGGGAAGTGGCAGGGAGTCAATCAGCCCCAGCATTTT
TRBV28	TRBJ2-7	-	-	CASSSRIAYEQYF	TGTGCCAGCAGTTCTCGGATCGCCTACGAGCAGTACTTC